Listed below are T cell receptor beta chains from one sample, sequenced in a study of regulatory T cells in long-lasting Graves disease. A single record per CDR3 protein comes from TCRdb applying MiXCR to the multiplex PCR reads. Among 350,000 to 550,000 distinct CDR3 sequences, about 17% were seen once, and the ten largest hold about a quarter. This same sample was also taken into another study, of T cells in Graves' hyperthyroidism and ophthalmopathy.

Here the sequenced sample was peripheral blood mononuclear cells (PBMCs), taken at new diagnosis, from a patient treated with antithyroid drugs. The receptors were gathered from a woman between 18 and 29 years old with Graves disease. The CDR3 runs from the conserved cysteine through the conserved F or W. The order of the fields is J gene, V gene, D gene, clone size, CDR3 DNA, CDR3 protein. A D gene is named only where the DNA matches it firmly. Only part of the rows carry a size: once, few, many, or a class if the clone is expanded.

J gene: TRBJ2-7; V gene: TRBV12-3/TRBV12-4; D gene: .; clone size: .; CDR3 DNA: TGTGCCAGCAGTACACGCTTCTACGAGCAGTACTTC; CDR3 protein: CASSTRFYEQYF
J gene: TRBJ1-2; V gene: TRBV11-2; D gene: TRBD1; clone size: .; CDR3 DNA: TGTGCCAGCAGCCGAACAGGGGGCGATGACTACACCTTC; CDR3 protein: CASSRTGGDDYTF
J gene: TRBJ2-3; V gene: TRBV5-5; D gene: TRBD2; clone size: few; CDR3 DNA: TGTGCCAGCAGTGGACTAGCGGGAGGTGCAGATACGCAGTATTTT; CDR3 protein: CASSGLAGGADTQYF
J gene: TRBJ2-5; V gene: TRBV9; D gene: TRBD2; clone size: .; CDR3 DNA: TGTGCCAGCAGCGTAGAAGGGCGGGAGGGGAGAGAGACCCAGTACTTC; CDR3 protein: CASSVEGREGRETQYF
J gene: TRBJ2-3; V gene: TRBV6-1; D gene: .; clone size: many; CDR3 DNA: TGTGCCAGCAGCATACAAAGTAGCACAGATACGCAGTATTTT; CDR3 protein: CASSIQSSTDTQYF
J gene: TRBJ2-7; V gene: TRBV7-9; D gene: .; clone size: few; CDR3 DNA: TGTGCCAGCAGCCCACCAAGAATGATCTACGAGCAGTACTTC; CDR3 protein: CASSPPRMIYEQYF
J gene: TRBJ2-1; V gene: TRBV14; D gene: .; clone size: few; CDR3 DNA: TGTGCCAGCAGCCAAGGGTCCGGTTTAACGGAGAATGAGCAGTTCTTC; CDR3 protein: CASSQGSGLTENEQFF
J gene: TRBJ2-1; V gene: TRBV7-8; D gene: TRBD2; clone size: .; CDR3 DNA: TGTGCCAGCAGCAAGGGACTAGCGGGAGTAAACAATGAGCAGTTCTTC; CDR3 protein: CASSKGLAGVNNEQFF
J gene: TRBJ2-7; V gene: TRBV12-3/TRBV12-4; D gene: .; clone size: .; CDR3 DNA: TGTGCCAGCAGTTTAGGGGCAAAGCAGTACTTC; CDR3 protein: CASSLGAKQYF
J gene: TRBJ2-7; V gene: TRBV14; D gene: .; clone size: few; CDR3 DNA: TGTGCCAGCAGTATACAGGGTACCACCTACGAGCAGTACTTC; CDR3 protein: CASSIQGTTYEQYF
J gene: TRBJ2-1; V gene: TRBV20-1; D gene: .; clone size: .; CDR3 DNA: TGCAGTGCTAGAGACCGGCCAAATGAGCAGTTCTTC; CDR3 protein: CSARDRPNEQFF
J gene: TRBJ2-3; V gene: TRBV6-2/TRBV6-3; D gene: TRBD2; clone size: many; CDR3 DNA: TGTGCCAGACGTGGCGGGAGGGCCGTTTGCACAGATACGCAGTATTTT; CDR3 protein: CARRGGRAVCTDTQYF
J gene: TRBJ2-3; V gene: TRBV3-1; D gene: .; clone size: many; CDR3 DNA: TGTGCCAGCAGCCAAGCTCGCGGGACTAGCACAGATACGCAGTATTTT; CDR3 protein: CASSQARGTSTDTQYF
J gene: TRBJ1-1; V gene: TRBV5-1; D gene: .; clone size: many; CDR3 DNA: TGCGCCAGCAGCTGGGCGGACCCCACCCGCGAAGCTTTCTTT; CDR3 protein: CASSWADPTREAFF
J gene: TRBJ1-5; V gene: TRBV28; D gene: .; clone size: many; CDR3 DNA: TGTGCCAGCAACCTCCTTGGGGTGACAGCTCAGCCCCAGCATTTT; CDR3 protein: CASNLLGVTAQPQHF
J gene: TRBJ2-7; V gene: TRBV7-2; D gene: TRBD2; clone size: many; CDR3 DNA: TGTGCCAGCAGCTTAGTGGTTGGGCTAGCGGGCGGCTACGAGCAGTACTTC; CDR3 protein: CASSLVVGLAGGYEQYF
J gene: TRBJ2-7; V gene: TRBV5-6; D gene: TRBD2; clone size: once; CDR3 DNA: TGTGCCAGCAGCTTTAGTACGGGACTAGCGAACTGCGAGCAGTACTTC; CDR3 protein: CASSFSTGLANCEQYF
J gene: TRBJ2-7; V gene: TRBV12-3/TRBV12-4; D gene: TRBD2; clone size: .; CDR3 DNA: TGTGCCAGCAGTCCCCGACTAGCGGGACAAAACCCCTACGAGCAGTACTTC; CDR3 protein: CASSPRLAGQNPYEQYF
J gene: TRBJ2-1; V gene: TRBV7-3; D gene: TRBD1; clone size: few; CDR3 DNA: TGTGCCAGCAGCCGGGACAGGGGCGTGAATGAGCAGTTCTTC; CDR3 protein: CASSRDRGVNEQFF
J gene: TRBJ1-2; V gene: TRBV7-9; D gene: TRBD1; clone size: many; CDR3 DNA: TGTGCCAGCAGCTTCGGACAGGGGCCTAACTATGGCTACACCTTC; CDR3 protein: CASSFGQGPNYGYTF
J gene: TRBJ1-5; V gene: TRBV27; D gene: .; clone size: .; CDR3 DNA: TGTGCCAGCAGTTTATCATCAGGGGACAATCAGCCCCAGCATTTT; CDR3 protein: CASSLSSGDNQPQHF
J gene: TRBJ2-5; V gene: TRBV20-1; D gene: .; clone size: .; CDR3 DNA: TGCAGTGCTCCAAATCTTGGGAGGGAGACCCAGTACTTC; CDR3 protein: CSAPNLGRETQYF
J gene: TRBJ2-1; V gene: TRBV18; D gene: .; clone size: .; CDR3 DNA: TGTGCCAGCTCACCACCGGAGTACAATGAGCAGTTCTTC; CDR3 protein: CASSPPEYNEQFF
J gene: TRBJ2-5; V gene: TRBV6-2/TRBV6-3; D gene: TRBD1; clone size: .; CDR3 DNA: TGTGCCGGCAGTCACCGGGACAGGCGGCGGGAGACCCAGTACTTC; CDR3 protein: CAGSHRDRRRETQYF
J gene: TRBJ2-5; V gene: TRBV11-2; D gene: .; clone size: many; CDR3 DNA: TGTGCCAGCACCCCCCCAGGAGGCGTTGAGACCCAGTACTTC; CDR3 protein: CASTPPGGVETQYF
J gene: TRBJ2-1; V gene: TRBV5-1; D gene: TRBD2; clone size: .; CDR3 DNA: TGCGCCAGCAGCTTGGGCGGGGTAGCGGGAGTAGGTGAGCAGTTCTTC; CDR3 protein: CASSLGGVAGVGEQFF
J gene: TRBJ2-5; V gene: TRBV28; D gene: TRBD2; clone size: many; CDR3 DNA: TGTGCCAGCAGTTTAATTGTTGTTAGCGGGGGACAAGAGACCCAGTACTTC; CDR3 protein: CASSLIVVSGGQETQYF
J gene: TRBJ2-3; V gene: TRBV20-1; D gene: .; clone size: once; CDR3 DNA: TGCCGTGCTTCGACTTCACCTTCACCCTTGACGCAGTATTTT; CDR3 protein: CRASTSPSPLTQYF
J gene: TRBJ1-1; V gene: TRBV6-5; D gene: .; clone size: many; CDR3 DNA: TGTGCCAGCAGTTACGTAGCTGTGTCGACTGAAGCTTTCTTT; CDR3 protein: CASSYVAVSTEAFF